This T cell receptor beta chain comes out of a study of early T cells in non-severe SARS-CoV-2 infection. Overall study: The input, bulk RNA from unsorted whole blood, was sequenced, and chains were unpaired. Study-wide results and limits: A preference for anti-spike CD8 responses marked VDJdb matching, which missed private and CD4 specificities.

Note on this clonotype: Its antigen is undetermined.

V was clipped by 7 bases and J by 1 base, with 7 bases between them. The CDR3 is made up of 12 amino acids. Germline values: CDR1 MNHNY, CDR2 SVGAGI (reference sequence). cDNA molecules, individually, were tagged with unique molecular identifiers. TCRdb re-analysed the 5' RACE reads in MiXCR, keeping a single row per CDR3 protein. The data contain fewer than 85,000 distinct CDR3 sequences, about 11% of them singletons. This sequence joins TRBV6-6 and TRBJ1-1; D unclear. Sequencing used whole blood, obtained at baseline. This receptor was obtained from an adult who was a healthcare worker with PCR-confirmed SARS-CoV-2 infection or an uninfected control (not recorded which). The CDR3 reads CASTTGNTEAFF. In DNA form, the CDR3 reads TGTGCCAGCACGACGGGGAACACTGAAGCTTTCTTT.